One T cell receptor (beta chain) is described in this entry. No base-level quality is on record; no much larger clone is a single base apart. This specimen comes from a study of T cells after yellow fever vaccination (dated by TCRdb to the late 2010s). Context from the whole study: The SMART-Seq v4 Ultra Low Input RNA kit was used to prepare libraries from fractions with low cell numbers. Two healthy male donors made up the cohort, one aged 18 to 29 years and the other aged 30 to 40 years. To track T-cell clones before and after primary and booster YFV17D yellow fever vaccination, bulk TCR alpha and beta repertoires were sequenced longitudinally. Blood was collected at multiple timepoints before and after primary and secondary immunization, and bulk PBMC replicates and cell subsets were isolated.

Broad study findings and their caveats: Most clones expanded after primary vaccination (around 97% of CD4 and 80% to 90% of CD8) were re-detected after the booster, suggesting that broad memory maintenance occurred. Computational filtering was needed because FACS-sorted repertoires could contain abundant contaminating clonotypes from the bulk population. Only a couple of donors were included in the study, so the extent to which the findings can be generalized is limited. Compared with the primary T-cell response, the secondary T-cell response was faster but weaker, reaching its peak on day 5 rather than on day 15. A small fraction of clonotypes showed up in both the CD4 and CD8 compartments, probably as a result of convergent recombination.

The sample's treatment or condition label, decoded: live attenuated yellow fever vaccine strain. A standard Ficoll-Paque protocol was used to isolate PBMCs from peripheral blood. Epitope-specific CD8 T cells were sorted with a dextramer loaded with the yellow fever NS4B epitope peptide, and anti-CD3 and anti-CD8 staining was applied. RNA was extracted with TriZol from bulk PBMCs, CD4 and CD8 fractions, and dextramer-positive and dextramer-negative fractions. TCR cDNA was synthesized by 5'RACE template switching, which introduced a universal primer site and unique molecular identifiers. cDNA synthesis was primed from both the TCR alpha and TCR beta constant segments. Two PCR steps were used to amplify libraries, with sample barcodes and sequencing adapters being added in the second step. Libraries were sequenced on Illumina HiSeq 2500 (2x100 bp) or NovaSeq (2x150 bp). Under the source paper's analysis protocol: MIGEC was used to demultiplex reads and collapse the reads into UMI consensus sequences, and MiXCR was used for V(D)J alignment. Vaccine-responding clonotypes were defined with edgeR using replicate PBMC samples, requiring FDR below 0.01 and a log2 fold change above 5 up to day 15. Bulk clonotypes were assigned CD4 or CD8 identity according to which sequenced CD4 or CD8 repertoire held them at higher abundance. A clonotype counted as NS4B-specific if enriched at least 10-fold in dextramer-positive versus dextramer-negative fractions, with CD4-biased clonotypes left out. TCRdb took the public reads, trimmed them with fastp at Q25, ran MiXCR for clone calling and kept in-frame beta chains. Rows matching on CDR3 protein sequence are summarized as one entry with the most common DNA and genes. None of the V and J calls come from the authors' own analysis; TCRdb made them. The sample table shows 40,000 to 50,000 distinct CDR3 sequences, and 6.8% are seen once. The top ten clonotypes cover over 14% of the sample.

The source is a man aged 25-40 years who received the YFV17D yellow fever vaccine. The specimen comprised CD8+ T cells not binding an NS4B(214-222) dextramer, sorted from PBMCs, sampled 45 days after the yellow fever booster vaccination. Explained via the paper, the cell subset or site label denotes: NS4B epitope dextramer-negative CD8 T cells.

This receptor has the CDR3 CASSYSTSTDTQYF. The bases are TGTGCCAGCAGTTACTCGACTAGCACAGATACGCAGTATTTT. The sequence joins TRBV6-2 or TRBV6-3 to TRBJ2-3; no D gene is confidently identified. CDR1 and CDR2 were assigned from the germline V gene as MNHEY and SVGEGT. CDR3 length: 14 amino acids, cysteine to phenylalanine. Left in the record is the CDR3 DNA by itself, 42 bases read in frame from the first base. The junction shows trimming of 0 bases on V and 0 bases on J, plus 4 bases between the germline ends.